The 4 T cell receptor beta chains given below trace back to one sample, sequenced in a study of T cell responses to AZD1222 COVID-19 vaccine. Sequenced by immunoSEQ multiplex PCR; TCRdb stores in-frame clones only, minus some. This sample has about 130,000 clones; about 87% occur once, and the top ten carry around 6.1%. The sequencing here drew on peripheral blood, taken on day 0 of AZD1222 vaccination. The source is an adult in good health.

This chain joins TRBV19 and TRBJ2-2, with D possibly matching TRBD1 (5 bases). This CDR3 contains 17 residues. The germline gives CDR1 LNHDA, CDR2 SQIVND (reference sequence). Trimming left V 5 bases short and J 4 bases short, with 20 bases between. The CDR3, as DNA: TGTGCCAGTAGTTTCATCCGCGACAGCCGCGGCACCGGGGAGCTGTTTTTT. Encoded protein: CASSFIRDSRGTGELFF.

V usage is TRBV28 and J usage is TRBJ2-2; D is ambiguous. This CDR3 is 11 amino acids long. V was trimmed by 6 bases and J by 4 bases, leaving 3 bases between them. In germline, CDR1 is MDHEN, CDR2 SYDVKM. CDR3 DNA sequence: TGTGCCAGCAGGGGCACCGGGGAGCTGTTTTTT. Translation gives CASRGTGELFF.

This rearrangement joins TRBV11-2 to TRBJ1-3; no firm D call. With 1 base removed from V and 2 bases from J, the gap between germline ends came to 6 bases. The germline gives CDR1 SGHAT, CDR2 FQNNGV. The CDR3 is made up of 14 amino acids. CDR3 region: CASSLVLAGNTIYF. The CDR3 coding sequence is TGTGCCAGCAGCTTAGTTTTGGCTGGAAACACCATATATTTT.

With respect to this clone: The sample holds other DNA sequences that translate to the same CDR3. CDR3 DNA sequence: TGCGCCAGCAGCCAAGATAGAGGAGTCTACGAGCAGTACTTC. It is translated as CASSQDRGVYEQYF. J is TRBJ2-7 and V is TRBV4-3; D not certain. Trimming removed 0 bases at V and 3 bases at J, with 9 bases between. Germline V gene sequence: CDR1 LGHNA, CDR2 YSLEER. The CDR3 spans 14 residues.